The T cell receptor beta chain described here comes from a study of T-cell reconstitution after alpha-beta-depleted transplantation in children. Study conclusions and caveats: Several hundred graft clones that had expanded were reportedly the source of alpha-beta T cells about two months after transplant. There were some patients whose high TCRbeta diversity at day 60 came from surviving recipient T cells and thymic progenitors. T-cell counts and diversity at one year post-transplant came mainly from newly produced T cells.

Remarks on this clonotype: The antigen remains unidentified.

CDR3 length: 16 amino acids. Trimming removed 5 bases at V and 0 bases at J, with 17 bases between. A TCRbeta library incorporating unique molecular identifiers was prepared. Each CDR3 protein is one row after TCRdb ran MiXCR on the PCR reads. In the table there are about 440,000 distinct CDR3 sequences, approximately 42% of which are singletons. The gene calls are TRBV12-3 or TRBV12-4 and TRBJ2-7; possibly TRBD1 for D (5 bases). This specimen consisted of PBMCs, obtained before TCRalphabeta/CD19-depleted stem cell transplant. The source is a girl under 10 years old with aplastic anemia, due to receive a stem cell transplant. The CDR3 nucleotides read TGTGCCAGCAGTAACTCATGGGGTCAGGGCTCCTACGAGCAGTACTTC. Its translation is CASSNSWGQGSYEQYF.